This T cell receptor beta chain was identified in a study of T cells in tuberculosis. Study context: IGRA-negative adolescents, IGRA-positive adolescents with latent tuberculosis and adults with active tuberculosis formed this South African cohort.

Clones were read by immunoSEQ multiplex PCR, and TCRdb kept only the in-frame ones, dropping some. The sample contains more than 40,000 clones, approximately 94% of which appear only once. Study results and caveats: Smaller alpha distances in active tuberculosis partly reflected shorter CDR3-alpha lengths.

Germline loops: CDR1 SGHRS, CDR2 YFSETQ. The V gene lost 4 bases and the J gene lost 9 bases, with 14 bases spanning the gap. This CDR3 region has 13 residues. Concerning this clone itself: Its antigen remains unknown.

V is TRBV5-1 and J is TRBJ2-1; a possible D gene is TRBD2 (5 bases). Sequencing was carried out using PBMCs. This TCR was recovered from a donor aged 10-29 years with latent tuberculosis or without tuberculosis infection. Some clones in this sample may be carry-over from other donors' samples. CDR3 DNA: TGCGCCAGCAGCCTAGGGAGTGGTGCTGAGCAGTTCTTC. Protein product: CASSLGSGAEQFF.